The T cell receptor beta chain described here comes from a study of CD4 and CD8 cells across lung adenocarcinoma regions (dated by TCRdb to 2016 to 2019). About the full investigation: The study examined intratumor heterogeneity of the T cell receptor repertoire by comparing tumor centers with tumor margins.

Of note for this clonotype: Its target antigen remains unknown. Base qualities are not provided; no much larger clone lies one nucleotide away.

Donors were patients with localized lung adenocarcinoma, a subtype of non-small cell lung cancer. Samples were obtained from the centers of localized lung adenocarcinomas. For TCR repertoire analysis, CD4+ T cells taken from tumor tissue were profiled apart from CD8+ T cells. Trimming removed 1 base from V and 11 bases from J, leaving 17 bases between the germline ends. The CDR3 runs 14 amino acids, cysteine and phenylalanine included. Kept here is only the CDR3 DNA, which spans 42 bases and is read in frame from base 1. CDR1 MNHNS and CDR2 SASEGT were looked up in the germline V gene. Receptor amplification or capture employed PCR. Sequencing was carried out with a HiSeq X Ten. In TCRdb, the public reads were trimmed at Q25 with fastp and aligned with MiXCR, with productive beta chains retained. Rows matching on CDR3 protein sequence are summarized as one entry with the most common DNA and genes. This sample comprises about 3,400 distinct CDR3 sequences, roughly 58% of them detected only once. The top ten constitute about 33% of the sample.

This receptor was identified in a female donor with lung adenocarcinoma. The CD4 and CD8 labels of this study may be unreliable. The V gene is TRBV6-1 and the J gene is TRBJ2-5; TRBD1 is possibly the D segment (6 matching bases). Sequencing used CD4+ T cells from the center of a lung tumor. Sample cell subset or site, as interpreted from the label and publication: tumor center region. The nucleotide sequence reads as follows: TGTGCCAGCAGTGAAGGTACAGGGATGAGGGAGCAGTACTTC. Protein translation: CASSEGTGMREQYF.